One sample yielded the 25 T cell receptor beta chains listed below, sequenced in a study of T cells in Graves' hyperthyroidism and ophthalmopathy. RNA transcripts yielded amplified TCR beta CDR3 regions. Using the HTBI primer set, a first-round RT-PCR was run on the TCR CDR3. TCRdb itself ran the multiplex PCR reads through MiXCR, one entry per CDR3 protein. The sample lists fewer than 650,000 distinct CDR3 sequences; around 50% were seen once. Specimen: peripheral blood or thyroid tissue (not recorded which). The receptors stem from an adult woman with Graves' disease, either hyperthyroidism or ophthalmopathy (not recorded which).

The chain couples TRBV24-1 to TRBJ1-2, with D possibly being TRBD1 (5 bases). The germline gives CDR1 KGHDR, CDR2 SFDVKD. Trimming removed 12 bases at V and 4 bases at J, with 14 bases between. The CDR3 has 12 amino acids. CDR3 protein: CAYRKGAYGYTF. CDR3 in DNA: TGTGCCTACAGAAAAGGGGCCTATGGCTACACCTTC.

A remark on this clonotype: The missing conserved phenylalanine or tryptophan at the end of this CDR3 makes a read error likely. Because the CDR3's place on the DNA is in doubt, the DNA is left out and the CDR3 is given as listed by TCRdb. V gene TRBV7-8 combines with J gene TRBJ1-3; the table's D call, TRBD1, has no DNA check behind it. The CDR3 adds up to 8 amino acids, both ends counted. The germline gives CDR1 SGHVS, CDR2 FQNEAQ. CDR3 region: CASSSRQG.

As regards this clonotype: Lacking the conserved final phenylalanine or tryptophan, this CDR3 likely reflects a read error. The chain carries TRBV29-1 and TRBJ1-1; TRBD1 matches at 10 bases. J was trimmed by 7 bases and V by 5 bases; bases with no gene match: 10. Germline CDR1 is SQVTM and CDR2 is ANQGSEA. The CDR3 spans 14 residues. The CDR3 here is CSVKSGTGAGEAFL. DNA of the CDR3: TGCAGCGTTAAATCCGGGACAGGGGCAGGTGAAGCTTTCCTT.

This clonotype has only a few counts. As DNA, the CDR3 is TGTGCCAGCAGCTCTCTAGCGGGACAGCCTTCGTCTTTCTTT. Protein sequence: CASSSLAGQPSSFF. This chain uses TRBV2 with TRBJ1-1; 7 bases line up with TRBD1. CDR3 length: 14 residues. CDR1 and CDR2 from the germline V gene are SNHLY and FYNNEI. The junction had 16 bases not matched to a gene; V was cut back by 6 bases and J by 12 bases.

The genes are TRBV20-1 and TRBJ2-5; TRBD2 matches at 7 bases. There are 13 residues in the CDR3. Per germline, CDR1 DFQATT and CDR2 SNEGSKA (reference sequence). The V segment lost 5 bases and the J segment 4 bases; nucleotides outside the gene matches: 7. The CDR3 sequence: CSAGTGRLETQYF. CDR3 in DNA: TGCAGTGCTGGGACCGGGAGGTTAGAGACCCAGTACTTC.

This chain links TRBV7-9 with TRBJ2-7, with 8 bases matching TRBD1. This CDR3 comprises 14 residues. The germline gives CDR1 SEHNR, CDR2 FQNEAQ (reference sequence). J was trimmed by 3 bases and V by 8 bases; bases with no gene match: 9. The CDR3: CASGYRDRHYEQYF. The DNA for the CDR3 is TGTGCCAGCGGTTATAGGGACAGGCACTACGAGCAGTACTTC. Complete variable domain (other parts from reference TRBV7-9 and TRBJ2-7): DTGVSQNPRHKITKRGQNVTFRCDPISEHNRLYWYRQTLGQGPEFLTYFQNEAQLEKSRLLSDRFSAERPKGSFSTLEIQRTEQGDSAMYLCASGYRDRHYEQYFGPGTRLTVT.

The CDR3 protein is CSVGETRAPYEQYF. In nucleotides, the CDR3 is TGCAGCGTTGGGGAGACTAGGGCCCCCTACGAGCAGTACTTC. V is TRBV29-1 and J is TRBJ2-7; the D gene is possibly TRBD2 (6 bases). Trimming removed 4 bases at V and 2 bases at J, with 15 bases between. The CDR3 extends over 14 amino acids. Germline-derived CDR1 and CDR2 are SQVTM and ANQGSEA.

This clonotype was seen a few times. CDR3 protein: CASSNRESGANVLTF. The CDR3 region has the DNA TGTGCCAGCTCCAATCGGGAGTCTGGGGCCAACGTCCTGACTTTC. The chain couples TRBV12-3 or TRBV12-4 to TRBJ2-6, with a possible D match to TRBD2 (6 bases). CDR3 size: 15 residues. V was shortened by 8 bases and J by 1 base, with 12 bases between the two germline ends.

The gene calls are TRBV9 and TRBJ2-7, with 10 bases that match TRBD2. Germline trimming cut 5 bases from V and 4 bases from J; bases unmatched to any gene: 9. This CDR3 comprises 15 residues. CDR1 SGDLS and CDR2 YYNGEE come from the germline V gene. CDR3 protein: CASSRTGLALYEQYF. CDR3 DNA: TGTGCCAGCAGTCGCACGGGACTAGCGCTTTACGAGCAGTACTTC.

This clonotype showed up just a few times. J is TRBJ2-7 and V is TRBV15, with D unclear. The germline V gene has CDR1 LNHNV and CDR2 YYDKDF (reference sequence). The CDR3 runs to 12 residues. V was pared by 3 bases and J by 7 bases, with 10 bases between. CDR3 bases: TGTGCCACCAGCAGGGTACCTAGGGAGCAGTACTTC. This translates into CATSRVPREQYF.

Concerning this clonotype itself: Given a much more abundant clone one base away, this may be a read error. V gene TRBV12-3 or TRBV12-4 combines with J gene TRBJ1-5; D gene ambiguous. The length of the CDR3 is 15 residues. The CDR3 nucleotides are TGTGCCAGCAGTGCCTCTCCGGGAACAAATCAGTCCCAGCATTTT. Protein sequence: CASSASPGTNQSQHF.

On this clonotype: Being one base from a much bigger clone, this may be a read error. V is TRBV12-3 or TRBV12-4 and J is TRBJ2-5; the D is unclear. Trimming took 5 bases from V and 4 from J, leaving 14 bases between them. The CDR3 totals 14 residues. The CDR3, as DNA: TGTGCCAGCAGTCCCTCCGGGCCGCGAGAGACCCAGTACTTC. Translation gives CASSPSGPRETQYF.

This clonotype was seen ten or more times. The chain employs TRBV25-1 and TRBJ1-2; D unclear. CDR1 MGHDK and CDR2 SYGVNS come from the germline V gene. Trimming removed 2 bases at V and 4 bases at J, with 5 bases between. The CDR3 extends over 12 amino acids. The CDR3: CASSEGSYGYTF. In DNA form, the CDR3 reads TGTGCCAGCAGTGAAGGGAGCTATGGCTACACCTTC.

In this sample, this clonotype turned up many times. The V and J genes are TRBV7-2 and TRBJ2-2, with 12 nucleotides matching TRBD2. This CDR3 has 17 residues. The V gene end was trimmed by 5 bases and the J gene end by 5 bases; junction bases not matched to a gene: 9. CDR1 is SGHTA, CDR2 FQGNSA, per germline. The CDR3 DNA is TGTGCCAGCAGCCCGGTCCTAGCGGGAGGGGGGACCGGGGAGCTGTTTTTT. This codes for CASSPVLAGGGTGELFF.

As regards this clonotype: Possible read error: a much larger clone is one base away. V gene TRBV20-1 combines with J gene TRBJ2-1; D assignment may be TRBD1 or TRBD2 (5 bases each). CDR1 and CDR2 from the germline V gene are DFQATT and SNEGSKA (reference sequence). The CDR3 contains 13 residues. Deletions cut 5 bases from V and 5 bases from J, with 13 bases between. CDR3 coding DNA: TGCAGTGCTGGGGCCGGGACGCACAATGAGCAGTTCTTC. Translating gives CSAGAGTHNEQFF.

V gene TRBV20-1 combines with J gene TRBJ2-5; TRBD2 aligns across 9 bases. The germline gives CDR1 DFQATT, CDR2 SNEGSKA (reference sequence). Trimming at V came to 5 bases and at J to 2 bases, leaving 3 bases not matched to a gene. This CDR3 has 13 residues. DNA for the CDR3: TGCAGTGCTCGAACTAGCGGGCAAGAGACCCAGTACTTC. Amino acid sequence: CSARTSGQETQYF.

At least ten counts were recorded for this clonotype. The rearrangement uses TRBV6-1 and TRBJ2-7, with 7 bases that match TRBD1. J lost 0 bases, V lost 6 bases, and 5 bases had no gene match. This CDR3 is 14 amino acids long. The germline CDR1 and CDR2 sequences are MNHNS and SASEGT. The CDR3 bases are TGTGCCAGCAGAGCCGGGACAGCCTCCTACGAGCAGTACTTC. Translated, it gives CASRAGTASYEQYF.

This clonotype was counted only a few times. This chain connects TRBV7-3 to TRBJ1-3; possible D gene TRBD1, 6 bases. CDR1 and CDR2 from the germline V gene are SGHTA and FQGTGA. The CDR3 runs to 13 residues. The ends were cut back, 1 base at V and 10 bases at J, with 11 bases in the middle. In nucleotides, the CDR3 is TGTGCCAGCAGCTTAAGGGGGCTAGAGACCATATATTTT. This codes for CASSLRGLETIYF.

This chain uses TRBV5-1 with TRBJ1-1; D not certain. Between the trimmed V and J ends, which lost 6 bases and 3 bases, there was a span of 21 bases. Per the germline V gene, CDR1 is SGHRS and CDR2 is YFSETQ. The CDR3 contains 16 residues. The CDR3: CASTRWPNHSHTEAFF. DNA of the CDR3: TGCGCCAGCACGCGGTGGCCGAATCATTCTCACACTGAAGCTTTCTTT.

The chain is built from TRBV6-4 and TRBJ2-3; possible D gene TRBD2, 6 bases. In germline, CDR1 is MRHNA, CDR2 SNTAGT. The length of the CDR3 is 14 residues. Between the trimmed V and J ends, which lost 3 bases and 0 bases, there was a span of 7 bases. The CDR3 nucleotides read TGTGCCAGCAGTGAGCGGGGTAGCACAGATACGCAGTATTTT. This translates into CASSERGSTDTQYF.

The V and J genes are TRBV20-1 and TRBJ1-5, with TRBD1 matching over 7 bases. In germline, CDR1 is DFQATT, CDR2 SNEGSKA (reference sequence). This CDR3 is built from 14 residues. The V gene end was trimmed by 5 bases and the J gene end by 11 bases; junction bases not matched to a gene: 15. The CDR3 here is CSAFSGRGRETQHF. The DNA of the CDR3 is TGCAGTGCTTTTAGCGGGAGGGGGCGGGAGACCCAGCATTTT.

V and J are TRBV29-1 and TRBJ1-1, with 8 bases fitting TRBD1. J lost 1 base, V lost 3 bases, and 7 bases had no gene match. CDR1 and CDR2 (germline): SQVTM, ANQGSEA. This CDR3 comprises 15 residues. CDR3 sequence: CSVEGTGVGNTEAFF. CDR3 in DNA: TGCAGCGTTGAGGGGACAGGAGTGGGGAACACTGAAGCTTTCTTT.

This clonotype was observed at least ten times. The CDR3 DNA sequence: TGTGCCAGTGGAGGGGACAGCGAAAATTCACCCCTCCACTTT. Translating it yields CASGGDSENSPLHF. The V gene is TRBV2, the J gene TRBJ1-6, with TRBD1 identical over 7 bases. Germline V gene data show CDR1 as SNHLY and CDR2 as FYNNEI. The V and J ends lost 9 bases and 7 bases, in that order; junction bases with no gene match: 9. The CDR3 sequence is 14 residues long.

The rearrangement uses TRBV10-3 and TRBJ2-7; 12 bases align to TRBD1. V shed 5 bases and J 2 bases; nucleotides not matched to a gene: 1. This CDR3 comprises 14 residues. Germline loops: CDR1 ENHRY, CDR2 SYGVKD. The CDR3 here is CAISRDRGPYEQYF. CDR3 DNA: TGTGCCATCAGTAGGGACAGGGGGCCCTACGAGCAGTACTTC.

The chain has TRBV7-2 and TRBJ2-5; D is possibly TRBD2 (5 bases). The CDR3 loop spans 15 amino acids. V shed 5 bases and J shed 2 bases, with 15 bases lying between them. CDR1 is SGHTA and CDR2 is FQGNSA in the germline V gene. The CDR3 DNA reads as TGTGCCAGCAGCCCACGGCTAGCCTTTCAAGAGACCCAGTACTTC. It yields the protein CASSPRLAFQETQYF.